Below are 23 T cell receptor beta chains sequenced from a single sample in a study of T cell repertoires in cytomegalovirus infection. TCRdb processed the reads anew with MiXCR; each CDR3 protein has one entry. The data show over 300,000 distinct CDR3 sequences, with around a tenth seen just once and approximately 4.7% held by the top ten. Sequenced input: PBMCs. Receptors originate from a human donor in good health (CMV status not recorded). Some clones in this sample may be carry-over from other donors' samples.

This clonotype was seen many times. V usage is TRBV7-9 and J usage is TRBJ2-5; a possible D gene is TRBD2 (6 bases). The CDR3 runs to 16 residues. Germline V gene data show CDR1 as SEHNR and CDR2 as FQNEAQ (reference sequence). With 5 bases removed from V and 5 bases from J, the gap between germline ends came to 21 bases. CDR3 nucleotide sequence: TGTGCCAGCAGCCGCTCTGGCGGGGCCTCAGCCGAGACCCAGTACTTC. This translates into CASSRSGGASAETQYF.

The rearrangement links TRBV19 to TRBJ1-1; perhaps TRBD1 as D (5 bases). The CDR3 consists of 17 residues. The V and J ends lost 4 bases and 4 bases respectively, with 22 bases between them. Germline loops: CDR1 LNHDA, CDR2 SQIVND (reference sequence). The CDR3 DNA is TGTGCCAGTAGTAGACCGGCTCGGGGGGGATTGAGCACTGAAGCTTTCTTT. Its protein is CASSRPARGGLSTEAFF.

This clonotype occurred many times. This sequence joins TRBV6-5 and TRBJ1-5; TRBD1 might be the D (6 bases). Germline loops: CDR1 MNHEY, CDR2 SVGAGI. V lost 4 bases to trimming and J lost 2 bases, with 21 bases between them. CDR3 length: 18 amino acids. In DNA form, the CDR3 reads TGTGCCAGCAGTTCCTACCGGGGGCGAACAACGGGCAATCAGCCCCAGCATTTT. Translating it yields CASSSYRGRTTGNQPQHF.

Regarding this clonotype: Possible read error: a much larger clone is one base away. The V gene is TRBV7-2, the J gene TRBJ2-5; tentatively, D is TRBD1 or TRBD2 (5 bases each). V gave up 5 bases and J gave up 5 bases, with 18 bases separating them. The CDR3 contains 15 residues. Per the germline V gene, CDR1 is SGHTA and CDR2 is FQGNSA. CDR3 nucleotide sequence: TGTGCCAGCAGCCCACCGATCCGGGGCCATGAGACCCAGTACTTC. It encodes CASSPPIRGHETQYF.

This clonotype was recorded many times. The chain joins TRBV27 to TRBJ2-1, with 8 bases aligning to TRBD2. Unmatched junction bases numbered 4, after V lost 0 bases and J lost 6 bases. The CDR3 covers 15 residues. Germline V gene data show CDR1 as MNHEY and CDR2 as SMNVEV (reference sequence). In DNA form, the CDR3 reads TGTGCCAGCAGTTTATCAGCGGGAGTGATCAATGAGCAGTTCTTC. It specifies CASSLSAGVINEQFF.

This clonotype was seen a few times. The chain employs TRBV19 and TRBJ1-2, with a weak D call TRBD1 (6 bases). Germline CDR1 LNHDA, CDR2 SQIVND (reference sequence). The CDR3 is 15 residues long. The V end was cut by 3 bases, the J end by 0 bases, with 11 bases between. As DNA, the CDR3 is TGTGCCAGTAGTATTCCCACAGGGTCTAACTATGGCTACACCTTC. Residues: CASSIPTGSNYGYTF. The full variable domain, rest sourced from reference TRBV19 and TRBJ1-2, is DGGITQSPKYLFRKEGQNVTLSCEQNLNHDAMYWYRQDPGQGLRLIYYSQIVNDFQKGDIAEGYSVSREKKESFPLTVTSAQKNPTAFYLCASSIPTGSNYGYTFGSGTRLTVV.

This clonotype was seen repeatedly, ten times or more. The rearrangement uses TRBV12-3 or TRBV12-4 and TRBJ2-3, with TRBD2 matching 11 bases. The CDR3 runs 18 residues. The J segment lost 3 bases and the V segment lost 5 bases, leaving 13 bases of the junction unmatched. The DNA of the CDR3 is TGTGCCAGCAGTAAATCCCGTCCACTAGCGGGGGTTACAGATACGCAGTATTTT. It yields the protein CASSKSRPLAGVTDTQYF.

This clonotype was counted a few times. V gene TRBV27 combines with J gene TRBJ1-5, with no clear D. The CDR3 loop spans 18 amino acids. Trimming removed 2 bases at V and 0 bases at J, with 17 bases between. Germline V lookup: CDR1 MNHEY, CDR2 SMNVEV (reference sequence). The CDR3 sequence: CASSLSQAPGYSNQPQHF. The CDR3 DNA follows: TGTGCCAGCAGTTTAAGCCAGGCCCCGGGGTATAGCAATCAGCCCCAGCATTTT.

In this sample, this clonotype turned up a few times. The V and J genes are TRBV27 and TRBJ2-7; 9 nucleotides agree with TRBD1. The CDR3 is 13 residues long. V was clipped by 6 bases and J by 3 bases; unmatched bases: 3. Germline lookup yields CDR1 MNHEY and CDR2 SMNVEV (reference sequence). The CDR3 region is CASRVTGGYEQYF. The DNA of the CDR3 is TGTGCCAGCAGGGTGACAGGGGGCTACGAGCAGTACTTC.

This clonotype was counted at least ten times. V is TRBV7-2 and J is TRBJ1-6; a weak D match, TRBD1 (6 bases). Germline CDR1 SGHTA, CDR2 FQGNSA. This CDR3 comprises 22 residues. Trimming pared 1 base from V and 7 bases from J, leaving 32 bases between. DNA of the CDR3: TGTGCCAGCAGCTTAGATGGTCTTAGGGGGGTACGTCCAGAAACGATGAATTCACCCCTCCACTTT. This gives the protein CASSLDGLRGVRPETMNSPLHF.

This clonotype came up many times. V gene TRBV2 combines with J gene TRBJ2-1; 12 positions match TRBD2. CDR3 length: 15 amino acids. Germline values: CDR1 SNHLY, CDR2 FYNNEI. V shed 5 bases, J shed 7 bases, and the junction held 6 bases outside the gene matches. CDR3 sequence (DNA): TGTGCCAGCAGTCAGACTAGCGGGAGATCGAATGAGCAGTTCTTC. Protein: CASSQTSGRSNEQFF.

The chain employs TRBV29-1 and TRBJ1-1; possible D gene TRBD1, 5 bases. This CDR3 comprises 13 residues. V was cut by 3 bases and J by 5 bases, with 13 bases left in between. The V gene's germline CDR1 is SQVTM and CDR2 ANQGSEA. As DNA, the CDR3 is TGCAGCGTTGATGCCGGGACTTGGACTGAAGCTTTCTTT. Amino acid sequence: CSVDAGTWTEAFF.

This clonotype appeared a few times. The chain joins TRBV6-2 or TRBV6-3 to TRBJ2-7; no firm D call. The CDR3 is made up of 12 amino acids. The germline V gene has CDR1 MNHEY and CDR2 SVGEGT. Trimming took 2 bases from V and 4 from J, leaving 6 bases between them. In nucleotides, the CDR3 is TGTGCCAGCAGTTACCCGGGTTACGAGCAGTACTTC. It yields the protein CASSYPGYEQYF.

This clonotype was seen ten or more times. The V call is TRBV7-9, the J call TRBJ1-3; D is unresolved. The germline V and J ends were trimmed by 5 bases and 2 bases, with 10 bases remaining between them. CDR3 size: 14 residues. CDR1 SEHNR and CDR2 FQNEAQ come from the germline V gene (reference sequence). The CDR3 sequence is CASSPQGTGNTIYF. CDR3 in DNA: TGTGCCAGCAGCCCCCAAGGGACTGGAAACACCATATATTTT.

V gene TRBV6-2 or TRBV6-3 combines with J gene TRBJ2-3, with D perhaps TRBD2 (6 bases). The V end lost 7 bases, the J end lost 2 bases, and 10 bases lay between the germline ends. The CDR3 consists of 13 residues. CDR1 is MNHEY and CDR2 is SVGEGT in the germline V gene. In DNA, the CDR3 is TGTGCCAGCACTTGGGACTCCACAGATACGCAGTATTTT. It is translated as CASTWDSTDTQYF.

This clonotype was seen at least ten times. The chain employs TRBV6-2 or TRBV6-3 and TRBJ2-7; 8 bases map to TRBD2. The length of the CDR3 is 15 residues. Per germline, CDR1 MNHEY and CDR2 SVGEGT. Unmatched junction bases numbered 8, after V lost 6 bases and J lost 1 base. CDR3 protein: CASSHDLAGSYEQYF. The CDR3 DNA reads TGTGCCAGCAGCCACGACTTAGCGGGATCCTACGAGCAGTACTTC.

This clonotype occurred many times. J is TRBJ2-1 and V is TRBV6-1; 10 nucleotides align to TRBD2. V was pared by 5 bases and J by 4 bases, with 14 bases of the junction left unmatched. Germline V lookup: CDR1 MNHNS, CDR2 SASEGT. This CDR3 comprises 18 residues. The DNA for the CDR3 is TGTGCCAGCAGTCAGGGGAAGGCTAGCGGGAGACTATACAATGAGCAGTTCTTC. It encodes CASSQGKASGRLYNEQFF.

This clonotype was seen many times. The rearrangement uses TRBV5-6 and TRBJ1-1, with TRBD1 identical over 9 bases. Looked up from germline, CDR1 is SGHDT and CDR2 is YYEEEE. V gave up 4 bases and J gave up 0 bases; unmatched junction bases: 7. This CDR3 comprises 16 residues. The CDR3 loop reads CASSSEGTGMNTEAFF. The CDR3 bases are TGTGCCAGCAGCAGCGAGGGGACAGGGATGAACACTGAAGCTTTCTTT.

The V call is TRBV29-1, the J call TRBJ2-1; 10 bases are a match to TRBD2. The junction had 3 bases not matched to a gene; V was cut back by 3 bases and J by 4 bases. Germline V gives CDR1 SQVTM, CDR2 ANQGSEA. The CDR3 has 14 residues. This CDR3 is CSVDLLAGYNEQFF. In DNA, the CDR3 is TGCAGCGTTGATCTACTAGCGGGATACAATGAGCAGTTCTTC.

This clonotype was seen only a few times. The chain recombines TRBV30 with TRBJ2-7, with 12 bases identical to TRBD1. Germline V gene lookup returns CDR1 GTSNPN and CDR2 SVGIG (reference sequence). The CDR3 sequence is 15 residues long. Trimming took 0 bases from V and 6 from J; bases not matched to a gene: 6. CDR3 residues: CAWSVVGTGGAEQYF. CDR3 in DNA: TGTGCCTGGAGTGTGGTCGGGACAGGGGGCGCCGAGCAGTACTTC.

The chain employs TRBV23-1 and TRBJ1-6; D is uncertain. TRBV23-1 is given ORF status, its function remaining uncertain. CDR3 length: 11 residues. V lost 4 bases to trimming and J lost 11 bases, with 6 bases between them. CDR3 coding DNA: TGCGCCAGCAGTCGCCCCCCACCCCTCCACTTT. Protein sequence: CASSRPPPLHF.

The sample holds a few counts of this clonotype. The chain employs TRBV28 and TRBJ2-3; D gene unclear. Germline CDR1 and CDR2: MDHEN and SYDVKM. This CDR3 has 13 residues. V lost 2 bases to trimming and J lost 6 bases, with 9 bases between them. CDR3 sequence reads: CASSLPQFDTQYF. The CDR3 DNA reads as TGTGCCAGCAGTTTACCCCAGTTCGATACGCAGTATTTT.

The sample holds a few counts of this clonotype. The chain joins TRBV7-2 to TRBJ2-3; 7 nucleotides match TRBD1. Germline CDR1 reads SGHTA; CDR2 reads FQGNSA. Trimming took 5 bases from V and 0 from J; bases not matched to a gene: 5. The CDR3 runs to 15 residues. CDR3 bases: TGTGCCAGCAGCCAACAGGGGAAGAGCACAGATACGCAGTATTTT. It translates to CASSQQGKSTDTQYF.